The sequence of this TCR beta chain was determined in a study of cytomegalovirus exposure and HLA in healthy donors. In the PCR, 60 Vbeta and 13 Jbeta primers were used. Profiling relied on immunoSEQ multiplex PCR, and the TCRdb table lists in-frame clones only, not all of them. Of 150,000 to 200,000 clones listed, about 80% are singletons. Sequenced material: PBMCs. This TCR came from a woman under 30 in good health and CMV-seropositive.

DNA for the CDR3: TGTGCCTGGAGATGGACTCAGAACACTGAAGCTTTCTTT. Residues: CAWRWTQNTEAFF. V is TRBV30 and J is TRBJ1-1, with unresolved D. The CDR3 spans 13 residues. V was clipped by 3 bases and J by 1 base, with 9 bases between them. In germline, CDR1 is GTSNPN, CDR2 SVGIG (reference sequence).